This T cell receptor (beta chain) stems from a study of T cell repertoires in cytomegalovirus infection. TCRdb re-called the reads through MiXCR, storing one row per CDR3 protein. The table has nearly 450,000 distinct CDR3 sequences, about 33% seen once. The CDR3 extends over 15 amino acids. V was shortened by 4 bases and J by 0 bases, with 13 bases between the two germline ends. The source material was PBMCs. V usage is TRBV12-3 or TRBV12-4 and J usage is TRBJ2-7; no firm D call. The sequence was collected from a human donor in good health (CMV status not recorded). Some clones in this sample may be carry-over from other donors' samples. The CDR3 loop reads CASSSPGIGSYEQYF. For the CDR3, the DNA is TGTGCCAGCAGTTCTCCTGGAATCGGCTCCTACGAGCAGTACTTC.